This TCR beta chain stems from a study of human T cells and chemical hapten exposure. The time point is: patch test 1, 2 weeks after DPC sensitization. Treatment specified: therapeutic diphenylcyclopropenone sensitization with weekly scalp DPC. It was from unfractionated whole blood that total RNA was extracted. Germline CDR1 and CDR2: SGHRS and YFSETQ. The CDR3 runs 13 residues. V was shortened by 1 base and J by 6 bases, with 8 bases between the two germline ends. Study observations and caveats: Significantly more large CDR3 similarity clusters arose among expanded TCRs than among controls.

Each CDR3 protein is one row after TCRdb ran MiXCR on the RACE reads. The data show about 49,000 distinct CDR3 sequences, 9.3% seen once. A note on this clonotype: The antigen is unknown.

This chain joins TRBV5-1 and TRBJ2-1; D unresolved. The clonotype originates from a woman between 50 and 59 years old with alopecia areata. Some clones in this sample may be carry-over from other donors' samples. Sequenced material: whole blood, taken in connection with sensitization to the hapten diphenylcyclopropenone (DPC). The CDR3 bases are TGCGCCAGCAGCTTGTTGGTCGGCAATGAGCAGTTCTTC. Its translation: CASSLLVGNEQFF. The full variable domain, completed using reference TRBV5-1 and TRBJ2-1, is KAGVTQTPRYLIKTRGQQVTLSCSPISGHRSVSWYQQTPGQGLQFLFEYFSETQRNKGNFPGRFSGRQFSNSRSEMNVSTLELGDSALYLCASSLLVGNEQFFGPGTRLTVL.